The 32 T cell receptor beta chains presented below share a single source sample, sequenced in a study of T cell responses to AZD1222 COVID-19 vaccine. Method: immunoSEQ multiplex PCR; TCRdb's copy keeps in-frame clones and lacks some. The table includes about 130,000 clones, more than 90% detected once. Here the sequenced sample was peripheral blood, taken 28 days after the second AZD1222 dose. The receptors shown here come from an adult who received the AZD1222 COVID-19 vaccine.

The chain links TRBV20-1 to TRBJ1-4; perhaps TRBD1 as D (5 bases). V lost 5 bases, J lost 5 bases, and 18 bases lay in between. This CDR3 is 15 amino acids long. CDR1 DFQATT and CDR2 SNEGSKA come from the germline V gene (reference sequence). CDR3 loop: CSARDPVGGNEKLFF. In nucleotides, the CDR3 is TGCAGTGCTCGTGACCCCGTGGGGGGGAATGAAAAACTGTTTTTT.

The CDR3 sequence is CASSSLGTGNNSPLHF. In DNA, the CDR3 is TGTGCCAGCAGCTCCTTGGGGACAGGGAACAATTCACCCCTCCACTTT. The chain is built from TRBV7-9 and TRBJ1-6; 9 nucleotides line up with TRBD1. The CDR3 has 16 residues. Trimming cost V 4 bases and J 7 bases; bases outside gene matches: 8. In germline, CDR1 is SEHNR, CDR2 FQNEAQ (reference sequence).

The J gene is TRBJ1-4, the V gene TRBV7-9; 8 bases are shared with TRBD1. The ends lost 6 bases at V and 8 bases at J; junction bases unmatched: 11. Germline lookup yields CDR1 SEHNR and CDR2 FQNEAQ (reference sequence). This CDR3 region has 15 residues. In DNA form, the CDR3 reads TGTGCCAGCAGTTTCGGACAGGGCGGGTGGGAAAAACTGTTTTTT. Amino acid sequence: CASSFGQGGWEKLFF.

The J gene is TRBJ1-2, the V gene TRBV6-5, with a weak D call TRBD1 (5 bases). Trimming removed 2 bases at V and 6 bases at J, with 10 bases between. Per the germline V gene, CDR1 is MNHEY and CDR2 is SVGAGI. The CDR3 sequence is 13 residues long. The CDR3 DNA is TGTGCCAGCAGTTACCGGGGGTGGGATGGCTACACCTTC. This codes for CASSYRGWDGYTF.

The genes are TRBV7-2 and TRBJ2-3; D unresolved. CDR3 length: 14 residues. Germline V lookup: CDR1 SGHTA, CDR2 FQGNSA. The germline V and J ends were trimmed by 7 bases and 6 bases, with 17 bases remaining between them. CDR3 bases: TGTGCCAGCACCCTCGGCGCGGTACGGGATACGCAGTATTTT. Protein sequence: CASTLGAVRDTQYF.

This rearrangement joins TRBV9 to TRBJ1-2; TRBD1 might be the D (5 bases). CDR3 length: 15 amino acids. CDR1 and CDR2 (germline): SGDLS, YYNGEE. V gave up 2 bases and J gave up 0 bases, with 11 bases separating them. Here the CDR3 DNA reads TGTGCCAGCAGCGTTAAGGACACCCCTAACTATGGCTACACCTTC. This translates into CASSVKDTPNYGYTF.

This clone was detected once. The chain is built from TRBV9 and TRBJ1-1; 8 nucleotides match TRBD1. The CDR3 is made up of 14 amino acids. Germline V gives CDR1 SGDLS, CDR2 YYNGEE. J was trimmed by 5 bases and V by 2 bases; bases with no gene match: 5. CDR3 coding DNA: TGTGCCAGCAGCGTTCAGGGGGCGCAGACTGAAGCTTTCTTT. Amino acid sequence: CASSVQGAQTEAFF. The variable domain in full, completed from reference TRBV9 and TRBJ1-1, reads DSGVTQTPKHLITATGQRVTLRCSPRSGDLSVYWYQQSLDQGLQFLIQYYNGEERAKGNILERFSAQQFPDLHSELNLSSLELGDSALYFCASSVQGAQTEAFFGQGTRLTVV.

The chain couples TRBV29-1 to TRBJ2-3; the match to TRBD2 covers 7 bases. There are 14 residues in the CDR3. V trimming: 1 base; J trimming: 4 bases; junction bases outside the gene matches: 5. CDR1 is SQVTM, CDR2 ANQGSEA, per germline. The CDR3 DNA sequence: TGCAGCGTTGAAGGTAGCGGGTCCCCAGATACGCAGTATTTT. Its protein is CSVEGSGSPDTQYF.

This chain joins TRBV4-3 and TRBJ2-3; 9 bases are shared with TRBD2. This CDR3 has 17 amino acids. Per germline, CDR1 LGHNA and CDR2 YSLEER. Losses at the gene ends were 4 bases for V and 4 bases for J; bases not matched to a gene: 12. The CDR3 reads CASSRTGREGSADTQYF. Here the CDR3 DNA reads TGCGCCAGCAGCCGGACGGGGCGGGAGGGAAGTGCAGATACGCAGTATTTT.

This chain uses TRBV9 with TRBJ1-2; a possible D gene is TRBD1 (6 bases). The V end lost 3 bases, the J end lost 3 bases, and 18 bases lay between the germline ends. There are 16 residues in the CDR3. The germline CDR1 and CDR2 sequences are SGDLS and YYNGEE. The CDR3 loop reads CASSGAPFNRDYGYTF. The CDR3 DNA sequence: TGTGCCAGCAGCGGAGCCCCCTTTAACAGGGACTATGGCTACACCTTC. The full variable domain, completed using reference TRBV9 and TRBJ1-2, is DSGVTQTPKHLITATGQRVTLRCSPRSGDLSVYWYQQSLDQGLQFLIQYYNGEERAKGNILERFSAQQFPDLHSELNLSSLELGDSALYFCASSGAPFNRDYGYTFGSGTRLTVV.

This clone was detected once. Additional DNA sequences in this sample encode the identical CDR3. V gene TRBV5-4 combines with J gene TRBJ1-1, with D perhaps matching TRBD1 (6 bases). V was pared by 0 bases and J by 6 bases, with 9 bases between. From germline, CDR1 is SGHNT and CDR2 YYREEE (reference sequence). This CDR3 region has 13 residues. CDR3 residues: CASSLEGGAEAFF. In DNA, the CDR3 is TGTGCCAGCAGCTTGGAGGGGGGCGCTGAAGCTTTCTTT.

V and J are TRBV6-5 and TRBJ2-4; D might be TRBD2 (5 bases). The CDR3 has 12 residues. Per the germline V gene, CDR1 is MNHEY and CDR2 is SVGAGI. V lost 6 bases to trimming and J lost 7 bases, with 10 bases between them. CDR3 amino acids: CASSTRGNIQYF. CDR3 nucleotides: TGTGCCAGCAGCACGAGAGGGAACATTCAGTACTTC.

Here the CDR3 reads CASSLTDRGTDTQYF. CDR3 DNA: TGTGCCAGCAGCCTGACGGACAGGGGGACAGATACGCAGTATTTT. The chain employs TRBV9 and TRBJ2-3; 10 nucleotides match TRBD1. The CDR3 is 15 amino acids. Germline V gene sequence: CDR1 SGDLS, CDR2 YYNGEE. Trimming cost V 4 bases and J 3 bases; bases outside gene matches: 5.

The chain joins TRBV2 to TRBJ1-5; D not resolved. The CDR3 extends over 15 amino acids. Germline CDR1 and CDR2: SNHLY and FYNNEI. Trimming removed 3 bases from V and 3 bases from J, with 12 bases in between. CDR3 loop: CASSDQARDNQPQHF. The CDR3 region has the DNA TGTGCCAGCAGTGACCAGGCTAGGGACAATCAGCCCCAGCATTTT.

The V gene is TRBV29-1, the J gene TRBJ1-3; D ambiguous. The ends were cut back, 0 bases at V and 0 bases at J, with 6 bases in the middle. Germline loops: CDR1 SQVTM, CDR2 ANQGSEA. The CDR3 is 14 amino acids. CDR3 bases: TGCAGCGTTGAAGATCGCACCTCTGGAAACACCATATATTTT. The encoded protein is CSVEDRTSGNTIYF.

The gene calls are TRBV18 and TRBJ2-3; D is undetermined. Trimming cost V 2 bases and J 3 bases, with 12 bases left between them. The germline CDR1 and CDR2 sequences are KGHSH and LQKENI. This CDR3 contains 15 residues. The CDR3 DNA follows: TGTGCCAGCTCACCAAGGTCGGAAGGGACAGATACGCAGTATTTT. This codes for CASSPRSEGTDTQYF.

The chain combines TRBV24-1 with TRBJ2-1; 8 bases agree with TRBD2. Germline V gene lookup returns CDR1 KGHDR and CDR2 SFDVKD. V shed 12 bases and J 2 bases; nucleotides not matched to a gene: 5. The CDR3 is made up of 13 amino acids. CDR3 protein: CAPGGVPYNEQFF. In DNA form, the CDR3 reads TGTGCCCCGGGGGGGGTGCCCTACAATGAGCAGTTCTTC.

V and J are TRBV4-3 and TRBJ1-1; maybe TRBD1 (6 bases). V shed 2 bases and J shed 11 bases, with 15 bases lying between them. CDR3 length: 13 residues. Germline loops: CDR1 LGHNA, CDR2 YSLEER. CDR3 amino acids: CASSQPRGGDAFF. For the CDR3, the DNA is TGCGCCAGCAGCCAACCTAGAGGGGGGGACGCTTTCTTT.

The CDR3 DNA reads TGTGCCAGCAGTGAAGCGTGGTTGTCGGAGGGGCAGTTCTTC. This sequence encodes CASSEAWLSEGQFF. The gene calls are TRBV2 and TRBJ2-1, with TRBD2 as a possible D gene (6 bases). V lost 0 bases, J lost 12 bases, and 15 bases lay in between. This CDR3 comprises 14 residues. Germline loops: CDR1 SNHLY, CDR2 FYNNEI.

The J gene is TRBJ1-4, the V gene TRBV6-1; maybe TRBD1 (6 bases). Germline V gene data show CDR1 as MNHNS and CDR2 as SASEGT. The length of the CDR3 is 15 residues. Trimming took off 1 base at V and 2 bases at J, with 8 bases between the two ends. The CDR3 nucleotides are TGTGCCAGCAGTGAAGGGGACATCACTAATGAAAAACTGTTTTTT. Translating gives CASSEGDITNEKLFF.

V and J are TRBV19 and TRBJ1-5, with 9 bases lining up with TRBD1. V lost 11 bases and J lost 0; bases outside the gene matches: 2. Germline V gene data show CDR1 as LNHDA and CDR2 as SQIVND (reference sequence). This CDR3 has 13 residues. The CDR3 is CAGGQGSNQPQHF. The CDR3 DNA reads TGTGCCGGGGGACAGGGTAGCAATCAGCCCCAGCATTTT.

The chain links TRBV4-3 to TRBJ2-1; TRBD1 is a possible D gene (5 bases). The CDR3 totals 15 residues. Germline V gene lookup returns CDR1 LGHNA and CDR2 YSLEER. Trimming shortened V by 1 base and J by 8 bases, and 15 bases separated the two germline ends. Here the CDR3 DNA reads TGCGCCAGCAGCCAAGTCTTTTGGAAAGGGGATGAGCAGTTCTTC. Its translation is CASSQVFWKGDEQFF.

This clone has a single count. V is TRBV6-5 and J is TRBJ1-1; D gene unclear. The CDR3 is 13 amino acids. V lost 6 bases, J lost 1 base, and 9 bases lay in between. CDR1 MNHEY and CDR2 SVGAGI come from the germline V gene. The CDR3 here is CASRRTKNTEAFF. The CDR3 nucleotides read TGTGCCAGCAGAAGGACTAAGAACACTGAAGCTTTCTTT.

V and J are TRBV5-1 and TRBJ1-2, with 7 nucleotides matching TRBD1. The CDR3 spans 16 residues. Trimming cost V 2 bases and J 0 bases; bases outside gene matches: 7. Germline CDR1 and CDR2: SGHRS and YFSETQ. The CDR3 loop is CASSFRSGTANYGYTF. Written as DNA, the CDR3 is TGCGCCAGCAGCTTCCGATCCGGGACAGCTAACTATGGCTACACCTTC.

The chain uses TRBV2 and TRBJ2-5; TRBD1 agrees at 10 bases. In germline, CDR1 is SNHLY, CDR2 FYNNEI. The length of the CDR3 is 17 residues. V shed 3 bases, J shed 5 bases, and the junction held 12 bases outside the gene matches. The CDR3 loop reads CASSESRTGGTRETQYF. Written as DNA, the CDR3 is TGTGCCAGCAGTGAGTCTCGGACAGGGGGTACTCGGGAGACCCAGTACTTC.

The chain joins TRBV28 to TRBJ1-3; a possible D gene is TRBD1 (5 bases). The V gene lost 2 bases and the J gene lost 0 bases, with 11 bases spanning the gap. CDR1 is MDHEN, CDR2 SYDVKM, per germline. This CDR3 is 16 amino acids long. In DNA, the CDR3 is TGTGCCAGCAGTTTAGGCGGCAGGGACTCTGGAAACACCATATATTTT. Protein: CASSLGGRDSGNTIYF.

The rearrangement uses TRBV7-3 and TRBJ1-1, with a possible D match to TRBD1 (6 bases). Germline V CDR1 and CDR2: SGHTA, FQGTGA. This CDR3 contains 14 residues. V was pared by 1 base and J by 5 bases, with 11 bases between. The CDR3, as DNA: TGTGCCAGCAGCTTAAGCGGGGGCGGGACTGAAGCTTTCTTT. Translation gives CASSLSGGGTEAFF.

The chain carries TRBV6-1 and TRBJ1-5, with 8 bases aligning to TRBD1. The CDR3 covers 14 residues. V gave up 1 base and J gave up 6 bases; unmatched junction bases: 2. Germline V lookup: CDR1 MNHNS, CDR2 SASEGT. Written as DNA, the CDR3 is TGTGCCAGCAGTGAAGACAGGGGGTTTCAGCCCCAGCATTTT. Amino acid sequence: CASSEDRGFQPQHF.

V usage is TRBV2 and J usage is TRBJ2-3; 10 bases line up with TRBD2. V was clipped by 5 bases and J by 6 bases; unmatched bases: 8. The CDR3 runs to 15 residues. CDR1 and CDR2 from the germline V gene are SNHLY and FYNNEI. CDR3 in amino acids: CASSRASGGADTQYF. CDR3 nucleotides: TGTGCCAGCAGTAGGGCTAGCGGGGGCGCGGATACGCAGTATTTT. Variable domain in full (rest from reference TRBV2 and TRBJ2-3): EPEVTQTPSHQVTQMGQEVILRCVPISNHLYFYWYRQILGQKVEFLVSFYNNEISEKSEIFDDQFSVERPDGSNFTLKIRSTKLEDSAMYFCASSRASGGADTQYFGPGTRLTVL.

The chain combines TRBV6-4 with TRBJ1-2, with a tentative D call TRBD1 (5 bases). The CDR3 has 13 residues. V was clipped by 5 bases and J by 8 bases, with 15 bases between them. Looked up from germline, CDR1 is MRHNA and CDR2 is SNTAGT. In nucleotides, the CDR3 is TGTGCCAGCAGTCGGGACGCCCTGGGCGGCTACACCTTC. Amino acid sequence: CASSRDALGGYTF.

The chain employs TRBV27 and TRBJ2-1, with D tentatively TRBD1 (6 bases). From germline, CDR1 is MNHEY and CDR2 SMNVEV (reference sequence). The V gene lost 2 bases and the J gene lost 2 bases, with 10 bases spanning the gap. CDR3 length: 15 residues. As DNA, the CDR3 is TGTGCCAGCAGTTTAGACAGGTTAACCTACAATGAGCAGTTCTTC. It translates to CASSLDRLTYNEQFF.

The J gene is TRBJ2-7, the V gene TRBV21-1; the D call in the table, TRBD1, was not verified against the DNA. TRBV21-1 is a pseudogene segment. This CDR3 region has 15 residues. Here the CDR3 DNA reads TGTGCCAGCGGAGGACCGGGACATTGGTTTGACGAGCAGTACTTC. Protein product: CASGGPGHWFDEQYF.